The 20 T cell receptor beta chains listed next were all sequenced from one sample in a study of human T cells and chemical hapten exposure. MiXCR was run by TCRdb on the 5' RACE reads, yielding one entry per CDR3 protein. The table includes 110,000 or so distinct CDR3 sequences, approximately 20% detected once. From whole blood left unfractionated, total RNA was extracted. These receptors were taken from a human donor in good health.

There are a few counts of this clonotype. This rearrangement joins TRBV27 to TRBJ1-6; unclear D gene. The germline V gene has CDR1 MNHEY and CDR2 SMNVEV (reference sequence). Trimming removed 2 bases from V and 6 bases from J, with 14 bases in between. The CDR3 covers 16 residues. In nucleotides, the CDR3 is TGTGCCAGCAGTTTAGGGTTCAATCCGGGTAATTCACCCCTCCACTTT. The encoded protein is CASSLGFNPGNSPLHF.

This clonotype was picked up a small number of times. A read error may produce the germline difference seen at one junction end. The chain uses TRBV7-2 and TRBJ2-1; 10 bases agree with TRBD2. Germline V gene sequence: CDR1 SGHTA, CDR2 FQGNSA. The CDR3 totals 17 residues. CDR3 bases: TGTGCCAGCAGCCGACTACGGAGCACTAGCGGGGAAGGTGAGCAGTTCTTT. This translates into CASSRLRSTSGEGEQFF. Using reference TRBV7-2 and TRBJ2-1 for the parts outside the CDR3, the full variable domain is GAGVSQSPSNKVTEKGKDVELRCDPISGHTALYWYRQSLGQGLEFLIYFQGNSAPDKSGLPSDRFSAERTGGSVSTLTIQRTQQEDSAVYLCASSRLRSTSGEGEQFFGPGTRLTVL.

The rearrangement uses TRBV9 and TRBJ2-7, with D unclear. Germline-derived CDR1 and CDR2 are SGDLS and YYNGEE. The CDR3 has 15 amino acids. The ends were cut back, 0 bases at V and 0 bases at J, with 10 bases in the middle. CDR3 coding DNA: TGTGCCAGCAGCGTAGATGTCGGATACTCCTACGAGCAGTACTTC. Protein: CASSVDVGYSYEQYF.

This clonotype was counted only a few times. CDR3 in amino acids: CSAETGTSGSSYEQYF. The CDR3 nucleotides are TGCAGTGCAGAAACCGGGACTAGCGGGAGCTCCTACGAGCAGTACTTC. V is TRBV20-1 and J is TRBJ2-7; 14 positions match TRBD2. The CDR3 extends over 16 amino acids. The V gene's germline CDR1 is DFQATT and CDR2 SNEGSKA (reference sequence). V trimming: 6 bases; J trimming: 0 bases; junction bases outside the gene matches: 7.

The J gene is TRBJ2-3, the V gene TRBV12-3 or TRBV12-4; 14 bases agree with TRBD2. The ends lost 6 bases at V and 10 bases at J; junction bases unmatched: 3. CDR3 length: 13 residues. The CDR3 DNA sequence: TGTGCCAGCAGGGGACTAGCGGGAGTTTCGCAGTATTTT. Its translation is CASRGLAGVSQYF.

This rearrangement joins TRBV24-1 to TRBJ2-2; D may be TRBD1 (6 bases). This CDR3 region has 15 residues. Germline loops: CDR1 KGHDR, CDR2 SFDVKD. The V end was cut by 1 base, the J end by 6 bases, with 11 bases between. The CDR3 sequence is CATSDLGDRPGELFF. CDR3 coding DNA: TGTGCCACCAGTGATTTAGGTGACAGGCCCGGGGAGCTGTTTTTT.

This clonotype has a handful of counts. The chain uses TRBV12-5 and TRBJ1-1, with 12 nucleotides matching TRBD1. This CDR3 has 16 amino acids. Germline lookup yields CDR1 LGHNT and CDR2 FRNRAP. The V segment lost 1 base and the J segment 8 bases; nucleotides outside the gene matches: 8. CDR3 DNA: TGTGCTAGTGGTTTGGACGCGGGACAGGGGGCCAGGGAAGCTTTCTTT. Its protein is CASGLDAGQGAREAFF.

The rearrangement uses TRBV28 and TRBJ1-6; D not certain. Per the germline V gene, CDR1 is MDHEN and CDR2 is SYDVKM. The V end was cut by 5 bases, the J end by 0 bases, with 11 bases between. The CDR3 covers 16 residues. CDR3 nucleotide sequence: TGTGCCAGCAGTCCCAGGTCCAGCTCCTATAATTCACCCCTCCACTTT. Its translation is CASSPRSSSYNSPLHF.

This clonotype was recorded a few times. The V and J genes are TRBV5-8 and TRBJ2-3; TRBD1 agrees at 9 bases. CDR1 is SGHTS, CDR2 YDEGEE, per germline. V gave up 0 bases and J gave up 2 bases; unmatched junction bases: 1. This CDR3 is 15 amino acids long. For the CDR3, the DNA is TGTGCCAGCAGCTTGGGGGACAGGGCCACAGATACGCAGTATTTT. It specifies CASSLGDRATDTQYF.

This clonotype was found many times. The genes are TRBV20-1 and TRBJ2-7, with 7 bases fitting TRBD2. The CDR3 spans 16 residues. The germline V gene has CDR1 DFQATT and CDR2 SNEGSKA (reference sequence). The V segment lost 1 base and the J segment 3 bases; nucleotides outside the gene matches: 12. The CDR3 sequence: CSARGPFGGGSYEQYF. CDR3 coding DNA: TGCAGTGCTAGAGGTCCCTTCGGGGGAGGGAGCTACGAGCAGTACTTC.

This rearrangement joins TRBV19 to TRBJ2-7, with 7 positions matching TRBD2. J was trimmed by 3 bases and V by 2 bases; bases with no gene match: 7. CDR3 length: 15 residues. Germline V gene lookup returns CDR1 LNHDA and CDR2 SQIVND (reference sequence). The CDR3, as DNA: TGTGCCAGTAGTATATCGGCTAGCGGAGACTACGAGCAGTACTTC. Translation gives CASSISASGDYEQYF. Based on the CDR3 plus reference TRBV19 and TRBJ2-7, the full variable domain is DGGITQSPKYLFRKEGQNVTLSCEQNLNHDAMYWYRQDPGQGLRLIYYSQIVNDFQKGDIAEGYSVSREKKESFPLTVTSAQKNPTAFYLCASSISASGDYEQYFGPGTRLTVT.

The genes are TRBV28 and TRBJ2-1; no clear D gene. CDR1 and CDR2 from the germline V gene are MDHEN and SYDVKM. V was shortened by 3 bases and J by 2 bases, with 8 bases between the two germline ends. CDR3 size: 14 residues. CDR3: CASSFQDAYNEQFF. DNA of the CDR3: TGTGCCAGCAGTTTCCAGGACGCCTACAATGAGCAGTTCTTC. Full variable domain (remainder filled in from reference TRBV28 and TRBJ2-1): DVKVTQSSRYLVKRTGEKVFLECVQDMDHENMFWYRQDPGLGLRLIYFSYDVKMKEKGDIPEGYSVSREKKERFSLILESASTNQTSMYLCASSFQDAYNEQFFGPGTRLTVL.

V usage is TRBV28 and J usage is TRBJ1-1; TRBD1 aligns across 8 bases. The CDR3 totals 13 residues. Germline V gene data show CDR1 as MDHEN and CDR2 as SYDVKM. V shed 8 bases, J shed 4 bases, and the junction held 6 bases outside the gene matches. The chain's CDR3 is CASERRGPTEAFF. CDR3 bases: TGTGCCAGCGAGCGCAGGGGGCCCACTGAAGCTTTCTTT.

The chain employs TRBV25-1 and TRBJ1-5, with unresolved D. V was cut by 3 bases and J by 6 bases, with 9 bases left in between. This CDR3 is 13 amino acids long. The germline V gene encodes CDR1 MGHDK and CDR2 SYGVNS. The CDR3 bases are TGTGCCAGCAGTGACGGGGAGGTTCAGCCCCAGCATTTT. Protein sequence: CASSDGEVQPQHF. Based on the CDR3 plus reference TRBV25-1 and TRBJ1-5, the full variable domain is EADIYQTPRYLVIGTGKKITLECSQTMGHDKMYWYQQDPGMELHLIHYSYGVNSTEKGDLSSESTVSRIRTEHFPLTLESARPSHTSQYLCASSDGEVQPQHFGDGTRLSIL.

This chain links TRBV6-1 with TRBJ1-2; TRBD1 matches at 7 bases. The germline V gene has CDR1 MNHNS and CDR2 SASEGT. With V trimmed by 6 bases and J by 5 bases, 6 bases remained unmatched. CDR3 length: 13 residues. CDR3 in DNA: TGTGCCAGCAGGAACAGGGGTTATTATGGCTACACCTTC. Protein product: CASRNRGYYGYTF.

This clonotype has more than one count but fewer than ten. This chain uses TRBV18 with TRBJ2-7, with D possibly being TRBD1 or TRBD2 (6 bases each). V was clipped by 6 bases and J by 7 bases, with 19 bases between them. The CDR3 runs to 14 residues. CDR1 is KGHSH, CDR2 LQKENI, per germline. CDR3 nucleotides: TGTGCCAGCTCCCTAGGAGGGGGTCAAGGAGAGCAGTACTTC. This gives the protein CASSLGGGQGEQYF.

The rearrangement joins TRBV10-3 to TRBJ1-1; D unclear. This CDR3 has 13 amino acids. CDR1 and CDR2 (germline): ENHRY, SYGVKD. Trimming pared 2 bases from V and 1 base from J, leaving 5 bases between. The CDR3 DNA is TGTGCCATCAGTGAGGAGAAGAACACTGAAGCTTTCTTT. Its translation is CAISEEKNTEAFF.

The chain recombines TRBV5-6 with TRBJ2-1, with D hard to call. V lost 4 bases to trimming and J lost 0 bases, with 17 bases between them. CDR3 length: 17 amino acids. CDR1 SGHDT and CDR2 YYEEEE come from the germline V gene. The CDR3 region has the DNA TGTGCCAGCAGCACTTTTATTACGGCATCCTCCTACAATGAGCAGTTCTTC. Protein: CASSTFITASSYNEQFF. Looking up the rest from reference TRBV5-6 and TRBJ2-1 gives the full variable domain: DAGVTQSPTHLIKTRGQQVTLRCSPKSGHDTVSWYQQALGQGPQFIFQYYEEEERQRGNFPDRFSGHQFPNYSSELNVNALLLGDSALYLCASSTFITASSYNEQFFGPGTRLTVL.

This clonotype has just a few counts. The chain couples TRBV4-1 to TRBJ1-4; D call uncertain. Trimming removed 6 bases from V and 8 bases from J, with 10 bases in between. Germline V gene lookup returns CDR1 MGHRA and CDR2 YSYEKL. The CDR3 is made up of 12 amino acids. The CDR3 loop is CASSQTGEKLFF. For the CDR3, the DNA is TGCGCCAGCAGTCAGACGGGGGAAAAACTGTTTTTT.

With regard to this clonotype: At one of its ends the junction is not consistent with the germline gene, which may arise from a read error. The rearrangement joins TRBV19 to TRBJ1-2; D is possibly TRBD1 (6 bases). Germline V gene lookup returns CDR1 LNHDA and CDR2 SQIVND (reference sequence). This CDR3 is 15 amino acids long. The CDR3 reads CATTLRDTTNYGDTF. The CDR3 DNA follows: TGTGCCACCACCCTCCGGGACACGACCAACTATGGCGACACCTTC.